This passage covers 11 T cell receptor beta chains from one sample sequenced in a study of T cells in Graves' hyperthyroidism and ophthalmopathy. TCR beta CDR3 regions were amplified from RNA. The HTBI primer set drove a first-round RT-PCR of the TCR CDR3. MiXCR, applied by TCRdb to the multiplex PCR reads, yields one record per CDR3 protein. The sample contains approximately 420,000 distinct CDR3 sequences, roughly 15% of which appear only once. The source material was blood. The source is a woman aged 18-29 years with Graves' hyperthyroidism.

This clonotype was detected many times. The rearrangement joins TRBV6-1 to TRBJ1-2, with 8 bases fitting TRBD1. Germline V gene sequence: CDR1 MNHNS, CDR2 SASEGT. Trimming cost V 0 bases and J 4 bases; bases outside gene matches: 7. There are 16 residues in the CDR3. The CDR3 DNA sequence: TGTGCCAGCAGTGAAGCCGGCGGACAGGGCCCCTATGGCTACACCTTC. Translation gives CASSEAGGQGPYGYTF.

This clonotype was observed at least ten times. The CDR3 region is CASSLEGRADYGYTF. The DNA of the CDR3 is TGTGCCAGCAGCTTAGAGGGCAGGGCTGACTATGGCTACACCTTC. The J gene is TRBJ1-2, the V gene TRBV7-2; a possible D gene is TRBD1 (5 bases). Germline CDR1 is SGHTA and CDR2 is FQGNSA. V gave up 1 base and J gave up 3 bases, with 12 bases separating them. This CDR3 has 15 amino acids.

This clonotype has more than one count but fewer than ten. This chain's CDR3 is CSAGGGNQPQHF. CDR3 DNA: TGCAGTGCTGGAGGAGGGAATCAGCCCCAGCATTTT. The rearrangement joins TRBV20-1 to TRBJ1-5; D is unclear. V was trimmed by 5 bases and J by 4 bases, leaving 9 bases between them. CDR3 length equals 12 residues. Germline loops: CDR1 DFQATT, CDR2 SNEGSKA (reference sequence).

This clonotype was counted many times. This rearrangement joins TRBV11-2 to TRBJ1-2; 7 bases align to TRBD1. Germline V gives CDR1 SGHAT, CDR2 FQNNGV. Losses at the gene ends were 2 bases for V and 4 bases for J; bases not matched to a gene: 7. CDR3 length equals 15 residues. CDR3 coding DNA: TGTGCCAGCAGCTTAAGGATACAGGGGATCTATGGCTACACCTTC. It translates to CASSLRIQGIYGYTF.

The rearrangement links TRBV15 to TRBJ2-7; no definite D call. Between the trimmed V and J ends, which lost 3 bases and 3 bases, there was a span of 6 bases. The CDR3 contains 12 residues. CDR1 is LNHNV, CDR2 YYDKDF, per germline (reference sequence). Written as DNA, the CDR3 is TGTGCCACCAGCAGGGGTTACTACGAGCAGTACTTC. It yields the protein CATSRGYYEQYF.

This clonotype was seen at least ten times. V and J are TRBV20-1 and TRBJ1-1; unclear D gene. The CDR3 contains 11 residues. V lost 0 bases, J lost 10 bases, and 9 bases lay in between. The germline V gene encodes CDR1 DFQATT and CDR2 SNEGSKA (reference sequence). The CDR3 coding sequence is TGCAGTGCTAGAGAGGCGGGAGTAGCTTTCTTT. Translation: CSAREAGVAFF.

The V and J genes are TRBV19 and TRBJ1-1; the D gene is possibly TRBD1 (6 bases). This CDR3 has 14 amino acids. Germline V CDR1 and CDR2: LNHDA, SQIVND (reference sequence). Trimming removed 2 bases from V and 6 bases from J, with 13 bases in between. This CDR3 reads CASSISQGTAEAFF. The CDR3 DNA reads as TGTGCCAGTAGTATAAGCCAGGGGACCGCTGAAGCTTTCTTT. Supplemented by reference TRBV19 and TRBJ1-1, the full variable domain reads DGGITQSPKYLFRKEGQNVTLSCEQNLNHDAMYWYRQDPGQGLRLIYYSQIVNDFQKGDIAEGYSVSREKKESFPLTVTSAQKNPTAFYLCASSISQGTAEAFFGQGTRLTVV.

This clonotype showed up many times. This rearrangement joins TRBV20-1 to TRBJ2-5, with D unclear. Trimming took 0 bases from V and 1 from J, leaving 15 bases between them. The CDR3 has 16 residues. CDR1 is DFQATT and CDR2 is SNEGSKA in the germline V gene (reference sequence). CDR3 in amino acids: CSARDGKTVFQETQYF. CDR3 DNA: TGCAGTGCTAGAGATGGCAAAACAGTTTTCCAAGAGACCCAGTACTTC.

This clonotype was recorded at least ten times. This chain uses TRBV4-1 with TRBJ1-2; the match to TRBD1 covers 10 bases. The CDR3 loop spans 16 amino acids. The trim removed 1 base at V and 0 bases at J, leaving 2 bases unmatched. Germline V gene sequence: CDR1 MGHRA, CDR2 YSYEKL. The CDR3 nucleotides read TGCGCCAGCAGCCAAGCCGGACAGGGGGCTAACTATGGCTACACCTTC. It is translated as CASSQAGQGANYGYTF.

This clonotype was seen repeatedly, ten times or more. V and J are TRBV7-2 and TRBJ2-7, with 11 nucleotides matching TRBD2. Germline V gene lookup returns CDR1 SGHTA and CDR2 FQGNSA. Trimming cost V 5 bases and J 5 bases; bases outside gene matches: 8. This CDR3 has 15 amino acids. The CDR3 DNA is TGTGCCAGCAGCCCCACTAGCGGGAGAGTCAACGAGCAGTACTTC. The encoded protein is CASSPTSGRVNEQYF.

Many counts were recorded for this clonotype. The J gene is TRBJ2-3, the V gene TRBV2; D possibly matches TRBD1 or TRBD2 (5 bases each). The germline V gene encodes CDR1 SNHLY and CDR2 FYNNEI. Trimming cost V 4 bases and J 3 bases, with 14 bases left between them. This CDR3 is 15 amino acids long. CDR3 amino acids: CASSAPGWGTDTQYF. CDR3 in DNA: TGTGCCAGCAGTGCTCCGGGGTGGGGGACAGATACGCAGTATTTT. The whole variable domain, filled in from reference TRBV2 and TRBJ2-3, reads EPEVTQTPSHQVTQMGQEVILRCVPISNHLYFYWYRQILGQKVEFLVSFYNNEISEKSEIFDDQFSVERPDGSNFTLKIRSTKLEDSAMYFCASSAPGWGTDTQYFGPGTRLTVL.